This T cell receptor beta chain derives from a study of blood T cell repertoires in COVID-19. The repertoire was sequenced with immunoSEQ multiplex PCR; TCRdb's copy has only in-frame clones and lacks some. Of approximately 150,000 clones in the sample, about 81% are singletons; the top ten hold about a tenth. Germline loops: CDR1 SQVTM, CDR2 ANQGSEA. CDR3 length: 12 amino acids. The V end was cut by 5 bases, the J end by 2 bases, with 4 bases between. The clonotype originates from a human donor in a cohort sampled during active COVID-19. Input material: peripheral blood. V gene TRBV29-1 combines with J gene TRBJ2-6; D gene unclear. The chain's CDR3 is CSVRPGANVLTF. The CDR3 DNA reads TGCAGCGTTCGTCCTGGGGCCAACGTCCTGACTTTC.